This T cell receptor beta chain comes out of a study of blood T cell repertoires in COVID-19. Across the whole study: Samples representing acute and convalescent COVID-19 were sourced from the United States, Italy and Spain. The cDNA or gDNA used as material had been derived from T cells, B-cell-depleted T cells, or PBMCs.

In the source study's methods: The assay estimated nucleated cells by amplifying reference gene primers. Profiling relied on immunoSEQ multiplex PCR, and the TCRdb table lists in-frame clones only, not all of them. Clone size and V and J calls were adopted from that table, with D and trimming inferred from the DNA. The sample has about 200,000 clones, approximately 85% seen once. Trimming removed 7 bases from V and 1 base from J, with 8 bases in between. This CDR3 region has 12 residues. Germline V lookup: CDR1 SGHNT, CDR2 YYREEE (reference sequence). The chain combines TRBV5-4 with TRBJ1-1, with D unclear. The TCR sequence derives from a woman aged 45-60 years with active or convalescent COVID-19. Input material: peripheral blood. The CDR3 protein is CASGNRNTEAFF. The CDR3 DNA reads TGTGCCAGCGGTAACAGGAACACTGAAGCTTTCTTT.